The entry below describes one TCR beta chain. There is no known antigen for this receptor. No much larger clone exists at a distance of one base, and base qualities are not known. The data belong to a study of blood T cell repertoires in COVID-19 (dated by TCRdb to about 2020). Some background on the complete study: Samples covering the acute and convalescent phases of COVID-19 were provided by collaborators in the United States, Italy and Spain. Sample metadata almost always included a de-identified subject ID, COVID-19 status, age in years and sex. Subjects who had been exposed to COVID-19, were actively infected with it, or had recovered from it provided the deeply sampled blood TCRbeta repertoires that made up the dataset. Where available, HLA class I and class II types were taken from metadata supplied by the sample provider and were not determined by assay-based typing. The prospective study material was composed of cDNA or gDNA derived from T cells, B-cell-depleted T cells, or PBMCs. A freely available public database, intended as a resource for researchers studying the immune response to SARS-CoV-2, is where the repertoires were released. The samples were drawn from two sources: the first 160 participants of the ongoing ImmuneRACE study, and 1,254 subjects contributed by 6 global collaborators.

The paper as a whole reports these results and caveats: The amount of clinical and demographic metadata varied by source and participant and was provided uncurated.

V is cut by 6 bases and J by 0 bases, and the space between the germline ends is 8 bases. CDR1 and CDR2, looked up from the germline V gene, are KGHSH and LQKENI. The CDR3 numbers 13 residues from cysteine through phenylalanine. The DNA shown is the 39-base CDR3, in frame from base 1. Each collaborating institution followed its own protocols to collect whole blood in K2EDTA tubes. Collaborator samples were shipped for TCRbeta analysis as frozen whole blood, isolated PBMCs, or DNA extracted from either sample type. TCRbeta CDR3 regions were amplified from genomic DNA by means of the immunoSEQ Assay, a bias-controlled multiplex PCR. The authors processed their data as follows. Nucleated cell counts per sample were estimated from amplification of reference gene primers within the assay. To quantify the absolute abundance of each unique TCRbeta CDR3 rearrangement, sequence reads were collapsed and filtered. For each sample, productive Simpson clonality was calculated by taking the square root of Simpson's diversity index across productive rearrangements. TCRdb took over this immuneACCESS table, retaining in-frame rearrangements with V and J assigned. Such tables are incomplete; in checked studies, under half of the missing clones stem from an unresolved V gene, and the remainder is unexplained. That table supplies the V and J calls and clone size; D and trimming were determined from the DNA. This sample holds 100,000 to 150,000 clones; roughly 82% were observed only once. About 5.4% of the sample is held by the ten biggest clonotypes.

The material sequenced was peripheral blood. This receptor chain uses TRBV18 and TRBJ1-2; the D gene lacks a confident call. This TCR was sampled from a human donor in a cohort sampled during active COVID-19. The encoded CDR3 is CASSPGSNYGYTF. The nucleotide sequence is given as TGTGCCAGCTCTCCGGGGTCTAACTATGGCTACACCTTC.